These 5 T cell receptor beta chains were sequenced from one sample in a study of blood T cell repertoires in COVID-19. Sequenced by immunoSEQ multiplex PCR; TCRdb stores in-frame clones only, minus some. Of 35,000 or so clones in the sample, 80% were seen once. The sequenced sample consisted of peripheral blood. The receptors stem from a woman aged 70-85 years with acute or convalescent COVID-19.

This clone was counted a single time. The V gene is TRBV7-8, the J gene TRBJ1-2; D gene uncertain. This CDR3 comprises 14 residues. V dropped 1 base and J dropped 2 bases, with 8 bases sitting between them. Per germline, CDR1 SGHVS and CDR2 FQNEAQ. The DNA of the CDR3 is TGTGCCAGCAGCTTAGGGTCACGGAACTATGGCTACACCTTC. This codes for CASSLGSRNYGYTF.

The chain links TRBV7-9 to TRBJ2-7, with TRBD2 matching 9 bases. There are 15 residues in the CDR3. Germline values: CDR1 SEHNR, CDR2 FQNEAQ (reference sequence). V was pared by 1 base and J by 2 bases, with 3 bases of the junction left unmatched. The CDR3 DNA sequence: TGTGCCAGCAGCTTAGAGGCTAGCGGGACCTACGAGCAGTACTTC. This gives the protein CASSLEASGTYEQYF.

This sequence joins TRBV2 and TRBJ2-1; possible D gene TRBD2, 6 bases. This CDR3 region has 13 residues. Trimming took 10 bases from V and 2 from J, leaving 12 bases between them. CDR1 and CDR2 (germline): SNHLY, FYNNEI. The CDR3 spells CATKEGTYNEQFF. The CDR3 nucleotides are TGTGCCACGAAGGAGGGCACCTACAATGAGCAGTTCTTC.

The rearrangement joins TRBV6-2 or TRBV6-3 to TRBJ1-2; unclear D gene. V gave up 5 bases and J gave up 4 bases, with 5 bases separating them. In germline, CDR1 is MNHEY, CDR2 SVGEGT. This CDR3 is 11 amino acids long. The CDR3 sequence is CASSNSYGYTF. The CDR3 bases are TGTGCCAGCAGTAACAGCTATGGCTACACCTTC.

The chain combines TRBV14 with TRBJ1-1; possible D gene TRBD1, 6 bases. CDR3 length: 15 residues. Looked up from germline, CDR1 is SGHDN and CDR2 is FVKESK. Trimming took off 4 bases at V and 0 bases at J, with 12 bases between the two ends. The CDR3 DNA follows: TGTGCCAGCAGCCCAGGGGTTTGGATGAACACTGAAGCTTTCTTT. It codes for CASSPGVWMNTEAFF.